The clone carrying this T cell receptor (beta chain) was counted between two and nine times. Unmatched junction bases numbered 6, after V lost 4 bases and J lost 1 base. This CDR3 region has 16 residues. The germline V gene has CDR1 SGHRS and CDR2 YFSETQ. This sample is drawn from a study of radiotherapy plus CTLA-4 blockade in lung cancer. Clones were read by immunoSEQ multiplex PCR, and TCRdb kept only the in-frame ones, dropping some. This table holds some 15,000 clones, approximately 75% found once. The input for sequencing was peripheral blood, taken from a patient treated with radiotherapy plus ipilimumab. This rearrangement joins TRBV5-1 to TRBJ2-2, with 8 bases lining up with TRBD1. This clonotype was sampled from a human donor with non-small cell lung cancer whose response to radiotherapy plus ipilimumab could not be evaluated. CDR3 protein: CASSARGPVNTGELFF. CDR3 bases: TGCGCCAGCAGCGCCAGGGGGCCCGTGAACACCGGGGAGCTGTTTTTT.